The entry below gives a single TCR beta chain sequence along with its context. Its antigen is not known. Germline V lookup: CDR1 LGHNT, CDR2 FRNRAP. The germline V and J ends were trimmed by 6 bases and 7 bases, with 16 bases remaining between them. This CDR3 has 14 residues. It was through 5'RACE template switching that TCR cDNA was made, with a universal primer site and UMIs added. Each CDR3 protein gets one entry after TCRdb re-called the 5' RACE reads with MiXCR. The sample holds over 200,000 distinct CDR3 sequences, approximately 6.8% seen once. The data are from a study of T cells after yellow fever vaccination. Study at large: Fractions of low cell number were prepared using SMART-Seq v4 Ultra Low Input. General study points: Clones from primary vaccination mostly reappeared after the booster (less than 98% CD4, over 85% CD8).

The sequencing here drew on CD4+ T cells sorted from PBMCs, taken on the day of the yellow fever booster vaccination. This chain joins TRBV12-5 and TRBJ2-1; D is perhaps TRBD2 (5 bases). The sequence derives from a man aged 25-45 years who received the YFV17D yellow fever vaccine. The CDR3 bases are TGTGCTAGTGGCCCCGGACGGGATGTTAATGAGCAGTTCTTC. Translation gives CASGPGRDVNEQFF. Full variable domain (remainder filled in from reference TRBV12-5 and TRBJ2-1): DARVTQTPRHKVTEMGQEVTMRCQPILGHNTVFWYRQTMMQGLELLAYFRNRAPLDDSGMPKDRFSAEMPDATLATLKIQPSEPRDSAVYFCASGPGRDVNEQFFGPGTRLTVL.